One and the same sample provided the 17 T cell receptor beta chains below, sequenced in a study of cytomegalovirus exposure and HLA in healthy donors. This PCR relied on a set of 60 Vbeta primers and 13 Jbeta primers. The assay was immunoSEQ multiplex PCR, and TCRdb's table has in-frame clones only and misses some. The sample is made up of some 70,000 clones, and the top ten hold approximately 0.81% of it. Sequenced material: PBMCs. All receptors come from a boy aged 5-17 years in good health and CMV-seronegative.

The V gene is TRBV9, the J gene TRBJ1-2, with 7 bases aligning to TRBD1. The CDR3 loop spans 13 amino acids. Unmatched junction bases numbered 4, after V lost 0 bases and J lost 8 bases. Germline V gene sequence: CDR1 SGDLS, CDR2 YYNGEE. DNA for the CDR3: TGTGCCAGCAGCGTAGAAGGGGGCAGGGGCTACACCTTC. This translates into CASSVEGGRGYTF.

CDR3 nucleotides: TGCGCCAGCAGCCACATAGCGGTAGAGACCCAGTACTTC. It yields the protein CASSHIAVETQYF. The genes are TRBV4-1 and TRBJ2-5; tentatively, D is TRBD2 (6 bases). The germline V and J ends were trimmed by 3 bases and 4 bases, with 9 bases remaining between them. The CDR3 extends over 13 amino acids. Germline V gene lookup returns CDR1 MGHRA and CDR2 YSYEKL.

The chain combines TRBV6-1 with TRBJ2-2; D is undetermined. V lost 1 base, J lost 7 bases, and 16 bases lay in between. Germline V gene sequence: CDR1 MNHNS, CDR2 SASEGT. The CDR3 extends over 16 amino acids. The CDR3 bases are TGTGCCAGCAGTGAAGTAGTGACATCCATCGTCGGGGAGCTGTTTTTT. This gives the protein CASSEVVTSIVGELFF.

The CDR3: CASSLTVKLDTQYF. The CDR3 coding sequence is TGTGCCAGCAGCTTAACAGTTAAGTTGGATACGCAGTATTTT. The rearrangement links TRBV5-6 to TRBJ2-3; D is unresolved. Trimming took off 2 bases at V and 6 bases at J, with 13 bases between the two ends. The CDR3 is 14 residues long. Germline V gives CDR1 SGHDT, CDR2 YYEEEE. The full variable domain, with the rest looked up from reference TRBV5-6 and TRBJ2-3, is DAGVTQSPTHLIKTRGQQVTLRCSPKSGHDTVSWYQQALGQGPQFIFQYYEEEERQRGNFPDRFSGHQFPNYSSELNVNALLLGDSALYLCASSLTVKLDTQYFGPGTRLTVL.

The chain employs TRBV4-1 and TRBJ1-1, with no clear D. V lost 2 bases, J lost 3 bases, and 13 bases lay in between. The CDR3 has 15 amino acids. Germline loops: CDR1 MGHRA, CDR2 YSYEKL. The CDR3 loop reads CASSQSPVVDTEAFF. The CDR3 bases are TGCGCCAGCAGCCAATCCCCTGTTGTCGACACTGAAGCTTTCTTT.

The rearrangement links TRBV25-1 to TRBJ1-2, with D unresolved. CDR1 is MGHDK and CDR2 is SYGVNS in the germline V gene. With 6 bases removed from V and 4 bases from J, the gap between germline ends came to 12 bases. The CDR3 is made up of 13 amino acids. The CDR3 loop is CASSLRFGYGYTF. As DNA, the CDR3 is TGTGCCAGCAGCCTGCGTTTTGGCTATGGCTACACCTTC.

The rearrangement links TRBV2 to TRBJ1-2, with D maybe TRBD1 (6 bases). V shed 4 bases and J shed 5 bases, with 8 bases lying between them. The CDR3 length is 12 residues. From germline, CDR1 is SNHLY and CDR2 FYNNEI. The CDR3 nucleotides are TGTGCCAGCAGTGGGACAGTGTATGGCTACACCTTC. Translated, it gives CASSGTVYGYTF. Variable domain in full (rest from reference TRBV2 and TRBJ1-2): EPEVTQTPSHQVTQMGQEVILRCVPISNHLYFYWYRQILGQKVEFLVSFYNNEISEKSEIFDDQFSVERPDGSNFTLKIRSTKLEDSAMYFCASSGTVYGYTFGSGTRLTVV.

The chain has TRBV30 and TRBJ1-1; 10 bases are shared with TRBD1. The CDR3 is made up of 16 amino acids. CDR1 is GTSNPN and CDR2 is SVGIG in the germline V gene (reference sequence). Trimming at V came to 0 bases and at J to 3 bases, leaving 7 bases not matched to a gene. The CDR3 region has the DNA TGTGCCTGGAGTGTCTCCCGGACAGGGGGGCACACTGAAGCTTTCTTT. Translation: CAWSVSRTGGHTEAFF.

The chain has TRBV7-2 and TRBJ2-7; 8 bases are a match to TRBD1. CDR3 length: 15 residues. The germline V gene encodes CDR1 SGHTA and CDR2 FQGNSA. The V and J ends lost 5 bases and 3 bases, in that order; junction bases with no gene match: 9. The CDR3 here is CASSLNTGTGYEQYF. DNA of the CDR3: TGTGCCAGCAGCCTGAACACCGGGACAGGCTACGAGCAGTACTTC.

The genes are TRBV7-2 and TRBJ1-1, with D possibly matching TRBD1 (6 bases). The CDR3 loop spans 15 amino acids. The V end lost 5 bases, the J end lost 1 base, and 14 bases lay between the germline ends. Germline CDR1 reads SGHTA; CDR2 reads FQGNSA. The CDR3 loop is CASSPRGGRNTEAFF. The CDR3, as DNA: TGTGCCAGCAGCCCCCGAGGGGGACGGAACACTGAAGCTTTCTTT. Variable domain in full (rest from reference TRBV7-2 and TRBJ1-1): GAGVSQSPSNKVTEKGKDVELRCDPISGHTALYWYRQSLGQGLEFLIYFQGNSAPDKSGLPSDRFSAERTGGSVSTLTIQRTQQEDSAVYLCASSPRGGRNTEAFFGQGTRLTVV.

V and J are TRBV10-3 and TRBJ2-7, with 7 bases aligning to TRBD1. The length of the CDR3 is 15 residues. The V segment lost 6 bases and the J segment 1 base; nucleotides outside the gene matches: 9. Germline CDR1 ENHRY, CDR2 SYGVKD. The CDR3 sequence is CAISNDRDASYEQYF. The CDR3 DNA follows: TGTGCCATCAGCAACGACAGGGACGCGTCCTACGAGCAGTACTTC.

This chain links TRBV5-1 with TRBJ2-1, with TRBD1 matching over 7 bases. CDR1 is SGHRS, CDR2 YFSETQ, per germline. V shed 4 bases, J shed 3 bases, and the junction held 13 bases outside the gene matches. The length of the CDR3 is 17 residues. Here the CDR3 reads CASSPIRGYGVYNEQFF. DNA of the CDR3: TGCGCCAGCAGCCCTATCAGGGGGTACGGAGTCTACAATGAGCAGTTCTTC.

The chain is built from TRBV5-1 and TRBJ2-7; 8 nucleotides agree with TRBD2. The CDR3 sequence is 18 residues long. Germline V gene data show CDR1 as SGHRS and CDR2 as YFSETQ. V gave up 1 base and J gave up 4 bases; unmatched junction bases: 16. For the CDR3, the DNA is TGCGCCAGCAGCTTGCGCAGGGCCGGGGGGGGAACTACTTACGAGCAGTACTTC. Translating gives CASSLRRAGGGTTYEQYF.

The rearrangement links TRBV7-6 to TRBJ1-1; D may be TRBD1 (5 bases). CDR3 size: 14 residues. Germline assignment: CDR1 SGHVS and CDR2 FNYEAQ. V shed 5 bases and J shed 6 bases, with 16 bases lying between them. CDR3 protein: CASSPPTGGPEAFF. The DNA for the CDR3 is TGTGCCAGCAGCCCACCCACGGGGGGTCCTGAAGCTTTCTTT.

The chain combines TRBV30 with TRBJ2-7, with TRBD2 matching 9 bases. This CDR3 spans 14 amino acids. The germline V gene has CDR1 GTSNPN and CDR2 SVGIG (reference sequence). V dropped 6 bases and J dropped 1; count of bases not matched to a gene: 7. The CDR3 spells CACSGGYHSYEQYF. CDR3 sequence (DNA): TGTGCCTGTAGCGGGGGCTACCATTCCTACGAGCAGTACTTC.

CDR3 in amino acids: CASSPREWEQFF. In DNA form, the CDR3 reads TGTGCCAGCAGCCCAAGGGAGTGGGAGCAGTTCTTC. This rearrangement joins TRBV2 to TRBJ2-1; weak D call: TRBD2 (5 bases). The V end lost 6 bases, the J end lost 10 bases, and 13 bases lay between the germline ends. CDR3 length equals 12 residues. Looked up from germline, CDR1 is SNHLY and CDR2 is FYNNEI.

This chain links TRBV6-6 with TRBJ1-1; D remains unclear. From germline, CDR1 is MNHNY and CDR2 SVGAGI (reference sequence). CDR3 length equals 11 residues. Trimming stripped 2 bases from V and 6 bases from J, with 4 bases between. The DNA of the CDR3 is TGTGCCAGCAGTTACGCGGCTGAAGCTTTCTTT. Amino acids: CASSYAAEAFF.